A selection of T cell receptor beta chains follows, all from one sample in a study of T-cell reconstitution after alpha-beta-depleted transplantation in children. One entry per CDR3 protein results from TCRdb running MiXCR on the PCR reads. The table records about 500,000 distinct CDR3 sequences, around 10% of them present only once. This specimen consisted of PBMCs, mostly from graft donor cells, obtained 180 days after TCRalphabeta/CD19-depleted stem cell transplant. The receptor source for this set is a female patient under 10 years old who had a stem cell transplant for aplastic anemia, so the T cells may come from the graft donor. The CDR3 runs from the conserved cysteine through the conserved F or W. The D gene is left open where the match is weak. A row's size may be missing; if present it is once, few, many or a size class.

d_gene	j_gene	v_gene	abundance	CDR3aa	CDR3nt
TRBD1	TRBJ2-7	TRBV7-9	.	CASSLARAGGAYEQYF	TGTGCCAGCAGCTTAGCGCGGGCAGGGGGCGCCTACGAGCAGTACTTC
TRBD1	TRBJ1-4	TRBV5-1	few	CASGTGGVNEKLFF	TGCGCCAGTGGGACAGGGGGAGTGAATGAAAAACTGTTTTTT
.	TRBJ2-4	TRBV20-1	.	CSARGRGSSKNSQYF	TGCAGTGCTAGAGGCAGGGGCTCATCCAAAAACAGTCAGTACTTC
TRBD1	TRBJ2-5	TRBV20-1	few	CSAQGSETQYF	TGCAGTGCACAGGGGTCGGAGACCCAGTACTTC
TRBD1	TRBJ2-1	TRBV5-1	few	CASSFSDRGRERVYNEQFF	TGCGCCAGCAGCTTCAGTGACAGGGGCCGGGAACGGGTATACAATGAGCAGTTCTTC
.	TRBJ2-1	TRBV12-5	few	CASGLGQSSYNEQFF	TGTGCTAGTGGTTTGGGACAGTCGAGCTACAATGAGCAGTTCTTC
.	TRBJ1-2	TRBV12-3/TRBV12-4	few	CASSLLGLMGASYGYTF	TGTGCCAGCAGTTTATTGGGGTTAATGGGCGCGAGCTATGGCTACACCTTC
.	TRBJ1-4	TRBV28	.	CASSFSGNNEKLFF	TGTGCCAGCAGTTTCTCAGGGAATAATGAAAAACTGTTTTTT
.	TRBJ1-4	TRBV30	.	CAWRRGPTNEKLFF	TGTGCCTGGAGGCGGGGACCAACTAATGAAAAACTGTTTTTT
.	TRBJ1-5	TRBV6-1	few	CASSGQPGTNQPQHF	TGTGCCAGCAGTGGACAACCGGGGACTAATCAGCCCCAGCATTTT
TRBD2	TRBJ2-1	TRBV7-2	.	CASSSTSGSLNEQFF	TGTGCCAGCAGCTCGACTAGCGGAAGCCTCAATGAGCAGTTCTTC
.	TRBJ2-3	TRBV10-3	.	CATTGLSTDTQYF	TGTGCCACCACAGGGTTAAGCACAGATACGCAGTATTTT
TRBD2	TRBJ2-3	TRBV6-1	.	CASIRLAGAADTQYF	TGTGCCAGCATAAGACTAGCGGGAGCGGCAGATACGCAGTATTTT
.	TRBJ2-7	TRBV12-3/TRBV12-4	few	CASSFDAGDGYEQYF	TGTGCCAGCAGTTTTGATGCTGGGGACGGCTACGAGCAGTACTTC
.	TRBJ2-3	TRBV7-2	few	CASSSPVSTDTQYF	TGTGCCAGCAGCTCCCCTGTAAGCACAGATACGCAGTATTTT
TRBD1	TRBJ2-5	TRBV24-1	.	CATSAGTGGSETQYF	TGTGCCACCAGCGCTGGGACAGGGGGTAGTGAGACCCAGTACTTC
TRBD1	TRBJ2-5	TRBV9	few	CASSVGQGDVETQYF	TGTGCCAGCAGCGTCGGACAGGGGGATGTAGAGACCCAGTACTTC
.	TRBJ2-5	TRBV15	.	CATSPRAAQETQYF	TGTGCCACCAGCCCGCGGGCGGCGCAAGAGACCCAGTACTTC
TRBD1	TRBJ2-7	TRBV3-1	.	CASSHRQGHYEQYF	TGTGCCAGCAGCCACCGACAGGGGCACTACGAGCAGTACTTC
.	TRBJ2-7	TRBV2	.	CASSPPVGVVSYEQYF	TGTGCCAGCAGCCCACCGGTAGGGGTAGTTTCGTACGAGCAGTACTTC
TRBD2	TRBJ2-1	TRBV12-3/TRBV12-4	many	CASSRSGRGQFF	TGTGCCAGCAGTAGAAGCGGGAGGGGGCAGTTCTTC
.	TRBJ2-4	TRBV4-2	few	CASSQDSVAKNIQYF	TGTGCCAGCAGCCAAGATTCAGTAGCCAAAAACATTCAGTACTTC
TRBD2	TRBJ2-1	TRBV12-3/TRBV12-4	many	CASSERSGTHNEQFF	TGTGCCAGCAGCGAGCGGAGCGGGACCCACAATGAGCAGTTCTTC
.	TRBJ1-1	TRBV6-5	.	CASSYSFAPGHEAFF	TGTGCCAGCAGTTACTCTTTTGCGCCAGGGCACGAAGCTTTCTTT
.	TRBJ2-1	TRBV24-1	.	CATSDLPGAPGNEQFF	TGTGCCACCAGTGATTTGCCGGGAGCCCCCGGAAATGAGCAGTTCTTC
.	TRBJ2-1	TRBV3-1	few	CASSPQSRLVFHNEQFF	TGTGCCAGCAGCCCTCAAAGTAGACTAGTTTTCCACAATGAGCAGTTCTTC
.	TRBJ1-6	TRBV4-3	.	CASSQGYEKALHF	TGCGCCAGCAGCCAAGGGTACGAGAAAGCCCTCCACTTT
.	TRBJ2-7	TRBV11-3	.	CASSLDLSYEQYF	TGTGCCAGCAGCTTAGATCTTTCTTACGAGCAGTACTTC
.	TRBJ1-1	TRBV27	.	CASSLYTGPNTEAFF	TGTGCCAGCAGTTTATATACAGGGCCGAACACTGAAGCTTTCTTT
TRBD2	TRBJ2-2	TRBV20-1	few	CSARDGGLAGARTPTGELFF	TGCAGTGCTAGAGACGGGGGACTAGCGGGGGCCAGGACCCCCACCGGGGAGCTGTTTTTT
TRBD2	TRBJ2-5	TRBV6-2/TRBV6-3	.	CASSYGGLAGETQYF	TGTGCCAGCAGTTACGGCGGACTAGCGGGGGAGACCCAGTACTTC
.	TRBJ2-5	TRBV24-1	.	CATSDLGGQTQYF	TGTGCCACCAGTGACCTCGGGGGGCAGACCCAGTACTTC
.	TRBJ2-7	TRBV20-1	many	CSARAGFSYEQYF	TGCAGTGCTAGAGCAGGGTTCTCCTACGAGCAGTACTTC
.	TRBJ1-1	TRBV19	many	CASGGGRMNTEAFF	TGTGCCAGTGGAGGAGGACGTATGAACACTGAAGCTTTCTTT
.	TRBJ2-7	TRBV9	few	CASSPGPVIGYEQYF	TGTGCCAGCAGCCCAGGACCCGTTATTGGCTACGAGCAGTACTTC
.	TRBJ1-2	TRBV18	.	CASSPRVVGDGYTF	TGTGCCAGCTCACCGAGGGTTGTGGGAGATGGCTACACCTTC
TRBD1	TRBJ2-7	TRBV4-2	.	CASSQDTDRGPSLGEQYF	TGTGCCAGCAGCCAAGATACTGACAGGGGGCCTTCCTTGGGAGAGCAGTACTTC
TRBD2	TRBJ2-7	TRBV27	few	CASSLIPKRGAYEQYF	TGTGCCAGCAGTTTAATCCCGAAGCGGGGGGCCTACGAGCAGTACTTC
TRBD1	TRBJ2-1	TRBV24-1	.	CATSDFGTGSYNEQFF	TGTGCCACCAGTGATTTCGGGACAGGTTCCTACAATGAGCAGTTCTTC